The 14 T cell receptor beta chains presented below share a single source sample, sequenced in a study of T cells in tuberculosis. Time point of the sample: new active TB diagnosis, blood taken before or within 7 days of starting treatment. Profiled with immunoSEQ multiplex PCR; TCRdb holds only in-frame clones, not every one. Here the sample spans 5,000 to 6,500 clones, roughly 97% being singletons. The source was PBMCs, collected at tuberculosis diagnosis. These receptor sequences come from an adult with tuberculosis.

Here the CDR3 DNA reads TGTGCCAGCAATCTTAACCACAGGGGGGACACTGAAGCTTTCTTT. Protein sequence: CASNLNHRGDTEAFF. The chain carries TRBV6-1 and TRBJ1-1, with TRBD1 matching 8 bases. Germline V gene lookup returns CDR1 MNHNS and CDR2 SASEGT. This CDR3 has 15 residues. With 7 bases clipped from V and 3 bases from J, the junction kept 10 bases outside the gene matches.

A single count supports this clone. This chain links TRBV19 with TRBJ2-3; D might be TRBD2 (6 bases). Germline V gene sequence: CDR1 LNHDA, CDR2 SQIVND (reference sequence). This CDR3 is built from 16 residues. Trimming pared 0 bases from V and 0 bases from J, leaving 10 bases between. In DNA form, the CDR3 reads TGTGCCAGTAGTATAGATCCGGGAGCTAGCACAGATACGCAGTATTTT. Encoded protein: CASSIDPGASTDTQYF.

The V gene is TRBV30, the J gene TRBJ1-1, with 7 bases aligning to TRBD1. The CDR3 consists of 12 residues. J lost 8 bases, V lost 3 bases, and 6 bases had no gene match. Germline V lookup: CDR1 GTSNPN, CDR2 SVGIG (reference sequence). CDR3 nucleotides: TGTGCCTGGAGGGCAACGGGACAGGAAGCTTTCTTT. Its translation is CAWRATGQEAFF.

The chain links TRBV25-1 to TRBJ2-1; D possibly corresponds to TRBD1 (6 bases). V was cut by 2 bases and J by 8 bases, with 19 bases left in between. Germline values: CDR1 MGHDK, CDR2 SYGVNS. The CDR3 is 16 residues long. CDR3 in amino acids: CASSERQATRTDEQFF. DNA for the CDR3: TGTGCCAGCAGTGAACGACAGGCTACCAGAACTGATGAGCAGTTCTTC.

This chain links TRBV5-1 with TRBJ2-4, with 8 bases identical to TRBD2. Germline CDR1 SGHRS, CDR2 YFSETQ. This CDR3 is 16 amino acids long. V gave up 0 bases and J gave up 1 base; unmatched junction bases: 3. The CDR3 reads CASSLVGGRAKNIQYF. The DNA of the CDR3 is TGCGCCAGCAGCTTGGTCGGCGGGAGGGCCAAAAACATTCAGTACTTC.

The chain couples TRBV30 to TRBJ2-3; 9 nucleotides align to TRBD2. The CDR3 has 14 residues. Losses at the gene ends were 0 bases for V and 5 bases for J; bases not matched to a gene: 3. Germline V CDR1 and CDR2: GTSNPN, SVGIG (reference sequence). The CDR3 region has the DNA TGTGCCTGGAGTGTCAATAGCGGGAGAGATACGCAGTATTTT. This sequence encodes CAWSVNSGRDTQYF.

V and J are TRBV6-6 and TRBJ1-4; 9 nucleotides align to TRBD1. The CDR3 has 15 residues. Germline trimming cut 0 bases from V and 8 bases from J; bases unmatched to any gene: 4. Germline V CDR1 and CDR2: MNHNY, SVGAGI (reference sequence). The CDR3 nucleotides are TGTGCCAGCAGTTACTCGGGGACAGGGAGGGAAAAACTGTTTTTT. This gives the protein CASSYSGTGREKLFF.

The chain links TRBV9 to TRBJ2-2; 8 bases match TRBD1. The V segment lost 4 bases and the J segment 1 base; nucleotides outside the gene matches: 3. Germline V lookup: CDR1 SGDLS, CDR2 YYNGEE. The CDR3 runs to 15 residues. The CDR3 spells CASSPGTGNTGELFF. For the CDR3, the DNA is TGTGCCAGCAGCCCCGGGACAGGGAACACCGGGGAGCTGTTTTTT.

V gene TRBV27 combines with J gene TRBJ1-6; 9 bases are shared with TRBD1. CDR1 and CDR2 from the germline V gene are MNHEY and SMNVEV (reference sequence). The V segment lost 2 bases and the J segment 6 bases; nucleotides outside the gene matches: 8. The CDR3 is 17 amino acids. In DNA, the CDR3 is TGTGCCAGCAGTTTAAGGGGTCCGGACAGGGGTAATTCACCCCTCCACTTT. This translates into CASSLRGPDRGNSPLHF.

CDR3 sequence: CASSRTVYNEQFF. The CDR3 region has the DNA TGTGCCAGCAGCCGGACAGTTTACAATGAGCAGTTCTTC. The rearrangement joins TRBV6-5 to TRBJ2-1; D is possibly TRBD1 (6 bases). The CDR3 loop spans 13 amino acids. Looked up from germline, CDR1 is MNHEY and CDR2 is SVGAGI. V was clipped by 6 bases and J by 4 bases, with 10 bases between them.

This chain connects TRBV2 to TRBJ2-1, with unresolved D. Germline CDR1 is SNHLY and CDR2 is FYNNEI. The V end was cut by 10 bases, the J end by 4 bases, with 11 bases between. The CDR3 spans 12 residues. CDR3 in DNA: TGTGCCACCAGAGAGGATTACAATGAGCAGTTCTTC. It codes for CATREDYNEQFF.

J is TRBJ1-1 and V is TRBV6-1; 9 bases fit TRBD1. Germline V CDR1 and CDR2: MNHNS, SASEGT. The ends lost 2 bases at V and 9 bases at J; junction bases unmatched: 4. This CDR3 is 13 amino acids long. CDR3 sequence (DNA): TGTGCCAGCAGTGAATCGGGACAGGGACAAGCTTTCTTT. Protein product: CASSESGQGQAFF.

V usage is TRBV6-6 and J usage is TRBJ1-3, with D uncertain. The CDR3 is made up of 14 amino acids. Trimming took 5 bases from V and 1 from J, leaving 9 bases between them. Germline CDR1 is MNHNY and CDR2 is SVGAGI (reference sequence). The CDR3 sequence: CASSPGISGNTIYF. The CDR3 nucleotides are TGTGCCAGCAGTCCGGGGATTTCTGGAAACACCATATATTTT.

In DNA form, the CDR3 reads TGTGCCAGCAGTCCCCTCGCGGGCGGGAACCCTCATTCCTACGAGCAGTACTTC. Translating it yields CASSPLAGGNPHSYEQYF. The chain recombines TRBV28 with TRBJ2-7; D possibly corresponds to TRBD2 (6 bases). Germline loops: CDR1 MDHEN, CDR2 SYDVKM. The CDR3 is 18 residues long. The V gene lost 5 bases and the J gene lost 1 base, with 24 bases spanning the gap.